Listed below are T cell receptor beta chains from one sample, sequenced in a study of CD8 T cells in ankylosing spondylitis. Using its own MiXCR run on the 5' RACE reads, TCRdb lists one record per CDR3 protein. The sample consists of under 300,000 distinct CDR3 sequences, about 10% of them appearing once. The sequenced material came from blood, either unsorted or a sorted T cell fraction (not recorded which). These receptors were obtained from a male donor with ankylosing spondylitis or in good health (not recorded which). Each CDR3 is given with its conserved first and last residue. Each record gives: V gene, clone size, J gene, D gene, CDR3 DNA, CDR3 protein. D genes are given only for firm matches. Expanded clones are given a class, and other clones once, few, many or no size at all.

V gene: TRBV28; clone size: few; J gene: TRBJ1-5; D gene: NA; CDR3 DNA: TGTGCCAGCAGACTTCCGACCCTCCCCAATCAGCCCCAGCATTTT; CDR3 protein: CASRLPTLPNQPQHF
V gene: TRBV20-1; clone size: NA; J gene: TRBJ1-3; D gene: TRBD1; CDR3 DNA: TGCAGTGCAAAGACAGGGAACCCTGGAAACACCATATATTTT; CDR3 protein: CSAKTGNPGNTIYF
V gene: TRBV20-1; clone size: NA; J gene: TRBJ2-7; D gene: TRBD2; CDR3 DNA: TGCAGTGTTGCTAGCGGGAGTACCGAGCAGTACTTC; CDR3 protein: CSVASGSTEQYF
V gene: TRBV21-1; clone size: NA; J gene: TRBJ2-7; D gene: NA; CDR3 DNA: TGTGCCAGCAGCACAACCGGGACTAGCGGTTCCTACGAGCAGTACTTC; CDR3 protein: CASSTTGTSGSYEQYF
V gene: TRBV3-1; clone size: many; J gene: TRBJ1-1; D gene: NA; CDR3 DNA: TGTGCCAGCAGTACCGTTGCTGTTGGTGGGGCTGAAGCTTTCTTT; CDR3 protein: CASSTVAVGGAEAFF
V gene: TRBV6-6; clone size: NA; J gene: TRBJ1-2; D gene: NA; CDR3 DNA: TGTGCCAGCAGCGGCAATCTATATGGCTACACCTTC; CDR3 protein: CASSGNLYGYTF
V gene: TRBV2; clone size: few; J gene: TRBJ2-7; D gene: NA; CDR3 DNA: TGTGCCAGCAGTGAAGCCGGCTACGAGCAGTACTTC; CDR3 protein: CASSEAGYEQYF
V gene: TRBV5-1; clone size: NA; J gene: TRBJ1-2; D gene: NA; CDR3 DNA: TGCGCCAGCAGCCCCGCGGATGTTGGCTACACCTTC; CDR3 protein: CASSPADVGYTF
V gene: TRBV12-3/TRBV12-4; clone size: many; J gene: TRBJ2-1; D gene: NA; CDR3 DNA: TGTGCCAGCAGCCCACCGGGGGCCTACAATGAGCAGTTCTTC; CDR3 protein: CASSPPGAYNEQFF
V gene: TRBV6-2/TRBV6-3; clone size: NA; J gene: TRBJ2-7; D gene: TRBD1; CDR3 DNA: TGTGCCAGCAGAACAGGGGGGCCCTACGAGCAGTACTTC; CDR3 protein: CASRTGGPYEQYF
V gene: TRBV5-1; clone size: many; J gene: TRBJ2-7; D gene: NA; CDR3 DNA: TGCGCCAGCAGCTTGGGCAGCAGACCTTCCTACGAGCAGTACTTC; CDR3 protein: CASSLGSRPSYEQYF
V gene: TRBV29-1; clone size: few; J gene: TRBJ1-1; D gene: TRBD1; CDR3 DNA: TGCAGCGTTTCGGGACAGGGGGCTAAAGAAGCTTTCTTT; CDR3 protein: CSVSGQGAKEAFF
V gene: TRBV6-1; clone size: many; J gene: TRBJ1-1; D gene: NA; CDR3 DNA: TGTGCCAGCACCTTACATGGGGGAGCAACCACTGAAGCTTTCTTT; CDR3 protein: CASTLHGGATTEAFF
V gene: TRBV15; clone size: NA; J gene: TRBJ2-2; D gene: NA; CDR3 DNA: TGTGCCACCAGCAGCGCGGGAAGGATCACCGGGGAGCTGTTTTTT; CDR3 protein: CATSSAGRITGELFF
V gene: TRBV5-1; clone size: many; J gene: TRBJ2-6; D gene: NA; CDR3 DNA: TGCGCCAGCAGCCTGACAGGTTCCGGGGCCAACGTCCTGACTTTC; CDR3 protein: CASSLTGSGANVLTF
V gene: TRBV20-1; clone size: few; J gene: TRBJ1-2; D gene: NA; CDR3 DNA: TGCAGTGCTAGAGAGGCGGGTTATGGACCTAACTATGGCTACACCTTC; CDR3 protein: CSAREAGYGPNYGYTF
V gene: TRBV14; clone size: many; J gene: TRBJ2-1; D gene: TRBD1; CDR3 DNA: TGTGCCAGCAGCCAAGATTTCGGGACAGGGGGCCTCTACAATGAGCAGTTCTTC; CDR3 protein: CASSQDFGTGGLYNEQFF
V gene: TRBV6-5; clone size: many; J gene: TRBJ2-1; D gene: TRBD1; CDR3 DNA: TGTGCCAGCAGTTACCAGGGGGAGTACAATGAGCAGTTCTTC; CDR3 protein: CASSYQGEYNEQFF
V gene: TRBV2; clone size: few; J gene: TRBJ1-1; D gene: NA; CDR3 DNA: TGTGCCAGCAGTAGGACCCAATTGAACACTGAAGCTTTCTTT; CDR3 protein: CASSRTQLNTEAFF
V gene: TRBV9; clone size: many; J gene: TRBJ2-4; D gene: TRBD2; CDR3 DNA: TGTGCCAGCAGCGTGTCTAGCGGGGGGTTAAACATTCAGTACTTC; CDR3 protein: CASSVSSGGLNIQYF
V gene: TRBV10-3; clone size: many; J gene: TRBJ1-2; D gene: NA; CDR3 DNA: TGTGCCATCAGTGGCCGGGGGAACTATGGCTACACCTTC; CDR3 protein: CAISGRGNYGYTF
V gene: TRBV6-1; clone size: few; J gene: TRBJ2-7; D gene: NA; CDR3 DNA: TGTGCCAGCAGTGAAGCTTTGCTAGCTCCCTACGAGCAGTACTTC; CDR3 protein: CASSEALLAPYEQYF
V gene: TRBV7-2; clone size: NA; J gene: TRBJ1-6; D gene: NA; CDR3 DNA: TGTGCCAGCAGCTTAAGTGGGGGTGGATCACCCCTCCACTTT; CDR3 protein: CASSLSGGGSPLHF